This record covers a single TCR beta chain. The antigen remains unidentified. These data are taken from a study of cytomegalovirus exposure and HLA in healthy donors. Study-level results: Follow-up analysis found HLA locus-dependent TCR association rates, highest for DRB1 and lowest for HLA-C. In vitro assays verified that three CMV-associated chains recognized CMV antigens specifically. Most TCR sequences proved rare, with some public TCRs found in many donors.

Between the trimmed V and J ends, which lost 4 bases and 6 bases, there was a span of 13 bases. The CDR3 consists of 13 residues. Per the germline V gene, CDR1 is GTSNPN and CDR2 is SVGIG (reference sequence). Vbeta (60) and Jbeta (13) primers were used in the PCR. Original analysis: Unique TCR beta chains numbered 80 million to 95 million in a later analysis, with roughly 10 million shared. TCRdb's copy holds only in-frame clones and misses some; the assay was immunoSEQ multiplex PCR. Clone size and V and J calls were adopted from that table, with D and trimming inferred from the DNA. The repertoire holds nearly 110,000 clones, with under 80% as singletons.

The TCR comes from a woman in her forties in good health and CMV-seropositive. The chain employs TRBV30 and TRBJ1-5, with a possible D match to TRBD1 (5 bases). The sample taken for sequencing was PBMCs. Here the CDR3 DNA reads TGTGCCTGGAATAAACTGGGGGGTCAGCCCCAGCATTTT. This sequence encodes CAWNKLGGQPQHF.